This T cell receptor beta chain stems from a study of vaccination effects on CD4 cells after COVID-19. General study findings and limits: Most post-vaccine spike-reactive clones in convalescents were new, not infection-derived.

V lost 7 bases to trimming and J lost 1 base, with 7 bases between them. Germline CDR1 KGHDR, CDR2 SFDVKD. The CDR3 is made up of 13 amino acids. Comment on this clone: Its antigen is as yet unknown.

The data were produced by immunoSEQ multiplex PCR, yet TCRdb's version contains in-frame clones alone and is incomplete. Here the sample spans 40,000 to 50,000 clones, about 68% being singletons. Before sequencing took place, the ViraFEST assay used viral peptide pools to expand antigen-specific CD4+ T cells. CD4+ T cell isolation took place after more than eight days of culture. Their SARS-CoV-2 infection, verified by PCR, occurred between March and December 2020. About 2 million PBMC were seeded per well and grown in the presence of about 9.5 IU/ml IL-2 and around 10 ug/ml peptides. On days 3 and 7, fresh IL-2 medium replaced half the medium.

This receptor was identified in a human donor who had a prior SARS-CoV-2 infection. V gene TRBV24-1 combines with J gene TRBJ1-3; no clear D. This material consisted of CD4+ T cells from PBMCs cultured with a peptide pool, taken before COVID-19 vaccination. The CDR3 region has the DNA TGTGCCACCAGGCCGGGTTCTGGAAACACCATATATTTT. It codes for CATRPGSGNTIYF.